This TCR beta chain originates from a study of radiation and T cells in renal cell carcinoma. Study information: Nephrectomy followed 15 Gy stereotactic body radiation by 4 weeks.

V was clipped by 0 bases and J by 7 bases; unmatched bases: 11. The CDR3 is made up of 17 amino acids. Germline assignment: CDR1 MGHRA and CDR2 YSYEKL. Study-wide results and caveats: From baseline, blood top tumor clonotypes peaked at 2 weeks post-radiation. Pretreatment tumor biopsies were lacking, so baseline clonotypes are unknown.

Noted time point: baseline pretreatment blood. Sample treatment: 15 Gy SBRT to primary tumor, nephrectomy 4 weeks later. After SBRT, blood was collected at 2 and 4 weeks, plus baseline. Generated by immunoSEQ multiplex PCR, the TCRdb table keeps only in-frame clones and is missing some. The sample carries 140,000 to 150,000 clones, about 85% recorded once. As for this clone: The antigen is unknown.

The receptor was isolated from a woman in her 70s with renal cell carcinoma. V and J are TRBV4-1 and TRBJ1-4, with TRBD1 matching 7 bases. Sample: blood, taken from a patient whose treatment included radiotherapy and nephrectomy. The CDR3 DNA sequence: TGCGCCAGCAGCCAAGACGTCGTAGACAGGGTGGGTGAAAAACTGTTTTTT. Translation gives CASSQDVVDRVGEKLFF.